The clone carrying this T cell receptor (beta chain) showed up just once. Its antigen is undetermined. The CDR3 covers 15 residues. The V gene's germline CDR1 is SGHRS and CDR2 YFSETQ. Trimming cost V 4 bases and J 2 bases; bases outside gene matches: 5. CD45RO-negative CD8 cells positively selected for CCR7 made up the naive population, which excluded terminally differentiated effector memory CD45RA+ cells. The data belong to a study of shared clonotypes between healthy human individuals. Findings and caveats of the study: A generally larger estimated richness was seen in naive subsets than in memory subsets. Researchers sampled only blood; tissue repertoires likely differ.

The DNA input per sorted-subset replicate PCR was about 190 ng, corresponding to some 30,000 T cell genomes. The method was immunoSEQ multiplex PCR; TCRdb's version includes in-frame clones alone and lacks a portion of them. In the table there are some 2.1 million clones, over 85% of which are singletons. This TCR came from a man aged 18 to 30 in good health. V gene TRBV5-1 combines with J gene TRBJ2-5; 10 bases map to TRBD2. Sequencing was done on a sample of naive CD8+ T cells sorted from blood. CDR3 DNA: TGCGCCAGCAGCCCCGGACTAGCGGATCAAGAGACCCAGTACTTC. Protein product: CASSPGLADQETQYF. The whole variable domain, filled in from reference TRBV5-1 and TRBJ2-5, reads KAGVTQTPRYLIKTRGQQVTLSCSPISGHRSVSWYQQTPGQGLQFLFEYFSETQRNKGNFPGRFSGRQFSNSRSEMNVSTLELGDSALYLCASSPGLADQETQYFGPGTRLLVL.